This TCR beta chain stems from a study of CD4 and CD8 cells across lung adenocarcinoma regions. From the PCR reads, TCRdb called clonotypes with MiXCR, one entry per CDR3 protein. The table shows about 7,700 distinct CDR3 sequences, with roughly 40% occurring only once. This CDR3 region has 16 residues. Trimming removed 2 bases at V and 9 bases at J, with 17 bases between. In germline, CDR1 is MNHNS, CDR2 SASEGT. Localized lung adenocarcinoma, a non-small cell lung cancer, affected the donors. This chain uses TRBV6-1 with TRBJ1-6, with D perhaps TRBD1 (5 bases). The sequenced sample consisted of CD4+ T cells from the margin of a lung tumor. The origin of this receptor is a male donor with lung adenocarcinoma. The CD4 and CD8 labels of this study may be unreliable. The CDR3: CASSEMAFGGGSPLHF. As DNA, the CDR3 is TGTGCCAGCAGTGAAATGGCCTTTGGGGGGGGTTCACCCCTCCACTTT.